The source of this T cell receptor (beta chain) is a study of esophageal squamous cell carcinoma under preoperative chemotherapy. TCRdb analysed the PCR reads with MiXCR anew, one entry per CDR3 protein. This sample yields roughly 15,000 distinct CDR3 sequences, of which about three fifths are seen a single time; about half belongs to the top ten. From germline, CDR1 is SGHTA and CDR2 FQGNSA. The CDR3 totals 16 residues. Between the trimmed V and J ends, which lost 1 base and 10 bases, there was a span of 20 bases. Time point reported: before preoperative PTX-NDP chemotherapy. The receptor comes from a human donor with esophageal squamous cell carcinoma. The donor label of this sample is uncertain. Specimen collection occurred from a patient given preoperative chemotherapy. This sequence joins TRBV7-2 and TRBJ2-1; D is possibly TRBD1 or TRBD2 (7 bases each). CDR3 amino acids: CASSLGAPGGGYEQFF. The CDR3 DNA sequence: TGTGCCAGCAGCTTAGGGGCCCCAGGGGGGGGCTACGAGCAGTTCTTC.